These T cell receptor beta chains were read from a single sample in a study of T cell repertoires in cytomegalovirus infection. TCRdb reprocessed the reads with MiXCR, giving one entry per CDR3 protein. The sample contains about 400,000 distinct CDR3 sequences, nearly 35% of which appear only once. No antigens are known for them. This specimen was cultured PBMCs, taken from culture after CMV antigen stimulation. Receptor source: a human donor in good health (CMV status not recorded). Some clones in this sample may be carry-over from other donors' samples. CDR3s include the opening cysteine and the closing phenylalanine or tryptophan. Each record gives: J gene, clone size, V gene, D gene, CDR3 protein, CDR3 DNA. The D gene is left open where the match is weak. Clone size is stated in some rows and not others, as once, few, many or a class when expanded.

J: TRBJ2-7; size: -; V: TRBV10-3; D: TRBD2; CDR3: CAISEFTSGGSYEQYF; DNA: TGTGCCATCAGTGAGTTCACTAGCGGGGGCTCCTACGAGCAGTACTTC
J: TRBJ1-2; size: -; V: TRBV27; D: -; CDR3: CASSPLTANYGYTF; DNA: TGTGCCAGCAGTCCATTGACAGCTAACTATGGCTACACCTTC
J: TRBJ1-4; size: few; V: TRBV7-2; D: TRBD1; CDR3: CASSFWTGGPNEKLFF; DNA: TGTGCCAGCAGCTTTTGGACAGGGGGCCCTAATGAAAAACTGTTTTTT
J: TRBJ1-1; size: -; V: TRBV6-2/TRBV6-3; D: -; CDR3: CASSYTHRNTEAFF; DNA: TGTGCCAGCAGTTACACCCACAGGAACACTGAAGCTTTCTTT
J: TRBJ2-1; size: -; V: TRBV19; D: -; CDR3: CASSIRGADYNEQFF; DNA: TGTGCCAGTAGTATACGGGGGGCCGACTACAATGAGCAGTTCTTC
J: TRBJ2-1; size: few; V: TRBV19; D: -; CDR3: CASSILGGVTYNEQFF; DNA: TGTGCCAGTAGTATACTTGGAGGGGTTACCTACAATGAGCAGTTCTTC
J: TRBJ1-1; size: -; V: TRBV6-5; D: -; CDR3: CASSPGQPRAEAFF; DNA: TGTGCCAGCAGTCCCGGACAGCCGAGGGCTGAAGCTTTCTTT
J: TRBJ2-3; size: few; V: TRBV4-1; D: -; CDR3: CASSHPAARSIRTDTQYF; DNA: TGCGCCAGCAGCCATCCGGCGGCCCGGTCTATCCGCACAGATACGCAGTATTTT
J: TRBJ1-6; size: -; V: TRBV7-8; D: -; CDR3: CASSYPKGGNSPLHF; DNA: TGTGCCAGCAGTTACCCGAAGGGGGGGAATTCACCCCTCCACTTT
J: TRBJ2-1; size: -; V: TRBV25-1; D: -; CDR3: CASSEGAAGRESNEQFF; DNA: TGTGCCAGCAGTGAAGGGGCGGCGGGCCGAGAGTCGAATGAGCAGTTCTTC
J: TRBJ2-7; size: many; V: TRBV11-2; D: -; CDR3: CASSSQGYEQYF; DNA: TGTGCCAGCAGCTCACAGGGCTACGAGCAGTACTTC
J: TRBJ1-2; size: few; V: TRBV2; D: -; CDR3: CASSDGRNYGYTF; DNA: TGTGCCAGCAGTGACGGTCGGAACTATGGCTACACCTTC
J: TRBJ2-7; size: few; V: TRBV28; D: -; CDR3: CASSSLRRVGDEQYF; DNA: TGTGCCAGCAGCTCATTAAGGAGGGTGGGTGACGAGCAGTACTTC
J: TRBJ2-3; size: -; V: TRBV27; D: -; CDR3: CASSFEPADTQYF; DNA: TGTGCCAGCAGTTTTGAGCCGGCAGATACGCAGTATTTT
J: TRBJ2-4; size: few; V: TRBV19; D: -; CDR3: CASSLFEGSRDIQYF; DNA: TGTGCCAGTAGTCTTTTCGAAGGGAGCAGGGACATTCAGTACTTC
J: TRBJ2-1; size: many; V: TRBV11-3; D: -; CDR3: CASSSRNSGNEQFF; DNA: TGTGCCAGCAGCTCCAGAAACAGCGGGAATGAGCAGTTCTTC
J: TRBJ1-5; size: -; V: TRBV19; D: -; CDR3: CASSMVQLLNQPQHF; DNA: TGTGCCAGTAGTATGGTACAGCTCCTCAATCAGCCCCAGCATTTT
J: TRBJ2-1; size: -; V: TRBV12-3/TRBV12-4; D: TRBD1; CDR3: CASSKDRVWGEQFF; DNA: TGTGCCAGCAGCAAAGACAGGGTATGGGGTGAGCAGTTCTTC
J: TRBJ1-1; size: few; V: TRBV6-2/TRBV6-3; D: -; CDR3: CASSSQVYTEAFF; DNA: TGTGCCAGCAGTTCCCAGGTGTACACTGAAGCTTTCTTT
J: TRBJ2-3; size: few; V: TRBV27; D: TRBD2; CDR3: CASSLGTSGRLDTQYF; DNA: TGTGCCAGCAGTTTGGGGACTAGCGGGAGGCTAGATACGCAGTATTTT
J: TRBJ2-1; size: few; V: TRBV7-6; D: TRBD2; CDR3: CASQRGGTYNEQFF; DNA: TGTGCCAGCCAGCGGGGGGGAACCTACAATGAGCAGTTCTTC
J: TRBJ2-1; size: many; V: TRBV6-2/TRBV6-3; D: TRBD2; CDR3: CASSPGLGYNEQFF; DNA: TGTGCCAGCAGCCCGGGACTAGGCTACAATGAGCAGTTCTTC
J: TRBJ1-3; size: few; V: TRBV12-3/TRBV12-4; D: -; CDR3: CASSPRRVAGNTIYF; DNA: TGTGCCAGCAGTCCCCGTAGGGTAGCTGGAAACACCATATATTTT
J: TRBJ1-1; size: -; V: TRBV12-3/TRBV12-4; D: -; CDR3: CASTLYSGGTEAFF; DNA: TGTGCCAGCACCCTATACTCGGGCGGCACTGAAGCTTTCTTT
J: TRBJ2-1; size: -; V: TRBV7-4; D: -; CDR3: CASSPVAQRHNEQFF; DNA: TGTGCCAGCAGCCCCGTAGCTCAGCGACACAATGAGCAGTTCTTC
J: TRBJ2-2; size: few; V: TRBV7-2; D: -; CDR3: CASSSGRTGELFF; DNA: TGTGCCAGCAGCTCGGGCCGAACCGGGGAGCTGTTTTTT
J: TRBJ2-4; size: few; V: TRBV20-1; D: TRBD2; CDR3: CSAASREGDIQYF; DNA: TGCAGTGCCGCGTCTCGGGAGGGGGACATTCAGTACTTC
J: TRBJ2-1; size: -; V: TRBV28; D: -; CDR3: CASSLVSANEQFF; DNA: TGTGCCAGCAGTTTGGTGAGCGCCAATGAGCAGTTCTTC
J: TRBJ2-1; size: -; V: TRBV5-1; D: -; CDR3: CASSLEKVDNEQFF; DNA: TGCGCCAGCAGCTTGGAGAAGGTCGACAATGAGCAGTTCTTC
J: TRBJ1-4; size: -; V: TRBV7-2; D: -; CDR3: CASSLRGWVNEKLFF; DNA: TGTGCCAGCAGCTTAAGGGGATGGGTGAATGAAAAACTGTTTTTT
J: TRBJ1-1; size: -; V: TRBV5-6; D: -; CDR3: CASSRAGGRRVTEAFF; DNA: TGTGCCAGCAGCCGGGCCGGGGGGCGAAGGGTCACTGAAGCTTTCTTT
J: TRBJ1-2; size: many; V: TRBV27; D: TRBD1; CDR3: CASSLDRANYGYTF; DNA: TGTGCCAGCAGCCTTGACAGGGCGAACTATGGCTACACCTTC
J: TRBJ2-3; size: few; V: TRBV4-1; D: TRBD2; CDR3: CASSQLGTSGGATDTQYF; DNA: TGCGCCAGCAGTCAACTCGGGACTAGCGGGGGTGCCACAGATACGCAGTATTTT
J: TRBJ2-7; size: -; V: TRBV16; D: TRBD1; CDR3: CASSPVGTGVYEQYF; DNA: TGTGCCAGCAGCCCCGTTGGGACAGGGGTTTACGAGCAGTACTTC
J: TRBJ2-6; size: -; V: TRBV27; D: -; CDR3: CASSLRDHLLSGANVLTF; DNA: TGTGCCAGCAGTTTACGAGACCATTTACTTTCTGGGGCCAACGTCCTGACTTTC
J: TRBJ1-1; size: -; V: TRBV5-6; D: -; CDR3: CASSLIWSGGTEAFF; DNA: TGTGCCAGCAGCTTAATATGGTCCGGGGGCACTGAAGCTTTCTTT
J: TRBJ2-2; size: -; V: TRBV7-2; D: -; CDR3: CASSLDQGPGELFF; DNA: TGTGCCAGCAGCTTAGATCAGGGACCCGGGGAGCTGTTTTTT
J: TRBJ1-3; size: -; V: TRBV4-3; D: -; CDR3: CASSQDTGTLGGNTIYF; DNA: TGCGCCAGCAGCCAAGACACAGGGACCCTGGGAGGAAACACCATATATTTT
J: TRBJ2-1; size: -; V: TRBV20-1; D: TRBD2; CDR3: CSARPGTSAKGEQFF; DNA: TGCAGTGCTCGTCCCGGGACTAGTGCCAAGGGTGAGCAGTTCTTC
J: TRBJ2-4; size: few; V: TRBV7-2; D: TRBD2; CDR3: CASSPLRLAGGPKYF; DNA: TGTGCCAGCAGCCCCCTACGGCTAGCGGGAGGGCCAAAGTACTTC
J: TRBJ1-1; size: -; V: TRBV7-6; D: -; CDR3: CASNLGQNTEAFF; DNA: TGTGCCAGCAACTTGGGACAGAACACTGAAGCTTTCTTT
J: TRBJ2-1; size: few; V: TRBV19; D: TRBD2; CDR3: CASRTSHYNEQFF; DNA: TGTGCCAGCCGGACTAGCCACTACAATGAGCAGTTCTTC
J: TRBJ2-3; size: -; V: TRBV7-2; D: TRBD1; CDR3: CASSLGTGYTDTQYF; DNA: TGTGCCAGCAGCTTAGGGACAGGCTACACAGATACGCAGTATTTT
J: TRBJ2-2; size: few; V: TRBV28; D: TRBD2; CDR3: CASGLVDTGELFF; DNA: TGTGCCAGTGGACTAGTGGATACCGGGGAGCTGTTTTTT
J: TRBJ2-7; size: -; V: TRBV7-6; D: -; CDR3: CASSLWGDGEQYF; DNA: TGTGCCAGCAGCTTGTGGGGCGACGGCGAGCAGTACTTC
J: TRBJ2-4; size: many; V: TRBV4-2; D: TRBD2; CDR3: CASSQLWGTSAKNIQYF; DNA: TGTGCCAGCAGCCAACTTTGGGGGACTAGCGCGAAAAACATTCAGTACTTC
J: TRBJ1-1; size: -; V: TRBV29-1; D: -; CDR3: CSVEFRRVNTEAFF; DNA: TGCAGCGTTGAATTTAGACGGGTGAACACTGAAGCTTTCTTT
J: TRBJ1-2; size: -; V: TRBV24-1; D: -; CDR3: CATSDFRDAGTEGYTF; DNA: TGTGCCACCAGTGATTTTCGAGACGCCGGGACTGAAGGCTACACCTTC
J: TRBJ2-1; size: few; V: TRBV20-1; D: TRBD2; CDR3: CSASELSSGVYNEQFF; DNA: TGCAGTGCTAGTGAATTAAGTAGCGGGGTCTACAATGAGCAGTTCTTC
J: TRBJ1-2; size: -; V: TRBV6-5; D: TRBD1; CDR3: CASVSPSRQGSYGYTF; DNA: TGTGCCAGCGTATCTCCTTCAAGACAGGGGAGCTATGGCTACACCTTC
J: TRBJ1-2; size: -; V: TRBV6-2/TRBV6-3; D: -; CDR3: CASTLPPPAGYTF; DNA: TGTGCCAGCACCCTACCCCCCCCTGCGGGCTACACCTTC
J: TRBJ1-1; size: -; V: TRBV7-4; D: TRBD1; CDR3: CASSLYPRDRRTEAFF; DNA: TGTGCCAGCAGCTTATATCCCCGGGACAGGAGGACTGAAGCTTTCTTT
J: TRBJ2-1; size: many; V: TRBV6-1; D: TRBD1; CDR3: CASSPTGTVSYNEQFF; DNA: TGTGCCAGCAGCCCCACCGGGACAGTATCCTACAATGAGCAGTTCTTC
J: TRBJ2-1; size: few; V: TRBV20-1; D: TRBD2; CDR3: CSVRAGGGIGRNEQFF; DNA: TGCAGTGTCAGGGCGGGCGGGGGGATTGGAAGGAATGAGCAGTTCTTC
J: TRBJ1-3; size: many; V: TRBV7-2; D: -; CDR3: CASSLARSGNTIYF; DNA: TGTGCCAGCAGCTTAGCCCGCTCTGGAAACACCATATATTTT
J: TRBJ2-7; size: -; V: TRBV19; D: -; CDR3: CASSPGWDEQYF; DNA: TGTGCCAGTAGCCCTGGGTGGGACGAGCAGTACTTC
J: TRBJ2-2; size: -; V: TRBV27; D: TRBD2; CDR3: CASTFDYTAGGYTGELFF; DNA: TGTGCCAGCACCTTTGACTATACAGCGGGAGGTTACACCGGGGAGCTGTTTTTT
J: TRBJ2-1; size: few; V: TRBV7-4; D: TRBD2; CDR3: CASSRRGLAEYNEQFF; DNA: TGTGCCAGCAGCCGAAGAGGGCTAGCGGAATACAATGAGCAGTTCTTC
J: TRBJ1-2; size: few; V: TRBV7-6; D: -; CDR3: CASSFVRGRGYGYTF; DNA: TGTGCCAGCAGCTTTGTGCGGGGGCGGGGCTATGGCTACACCTTC